This T cell receptor (beta chain) stems from a study of CD8+CD57+ T cells in acquired aplastic anemia. The overall study: DNA per sorted CD4+ or CD8+ sample ranged about 0.17 to 30 ug, averaging roughly 3.3 ug.

Both TCR beta VDJ combination and CDR3 sequence profiling were carried out. Genomic DNA was the template for this profiling. One entry per CDR3 protein results from TCRdb running MiXCR on the reads. This table has roughly 98,000 distinct CDR3 sequences, less than 75% appearing once. The table lists this clonotype with a few counts. Its antigen is unidentified. The germline gene is not matched at one end of the junction; a read error may be the cause. Whole-study results and caveats: Patients shared approximately 30 CD8+ CDR3 sequences with controls.

The CDR3 extends over 14 amino acids. Germline V gene data show CDR1 as WNHNN and CDR2 as SYGVQD (reference sequence). CD8+CD57+ cell expansion, shown by flow cytometry, had occurred in the patients selected for sequencing. The patients all had a severe acquired aplastic anemia diagnosis. Sequenced: sorted CD4+, CD8+, or CD8+CD57+ T cells (not recorded which) from PBMCs. This rearrangement joins TRBV10-1 to TRBJ1-6, with 10 nucleotides matching TRBD1. The receptor's source is a human donor with aplastic anemia. CDR3 DNA: TGTGCCAGCAGTCAGACAGGGGGCAGGTCACCCCTCCACTTT. The encoded protein is CASSQTGGRSPLHF.